This T cell receptor beta chain was found in a study of human T cells and chemical hapten exposure. Findings and caveats of the study: While controls formed fewer of them, expanded TCRs formed significantly more large CDR3 similarity clusters.

CDR1 is SEHNR and CDR2 is FQNEAQ in the germline V gene (reference sequence). V was shortened by 1 base and J by 5 bases, with 8 bases between the two germline ends. CDR3 length equals 13 residues. There are a few counts of this clonotype. Its antigen is currently unknown. The time point: pre-sensitization, week 0. The treatment denotes: therapeutic diphenylcyclopropenone sensitization with weekly scalp DPC. TCRdb reprocessed the RACE reads via MiXCR and lists one record per CDR3 protein. This sample has about 85,000 distinct CDR3 sequences, with 8.5% found just once. The J gene is TRBJ1-1, the V gene TRBV7-9, with unresolved D. The clonotype comes from a man aged 40-49 years with alopecia areata. Some clones in this sample may be carry-over from other donors' samples. Sequencing used whole blood, obtained in connection with sensitization to the hapten diphenylcyclopropenone (DPC). The CDR3 DNA follows: TGTGCCAGCAGCTTAGAGGGCCCAACTGAAGCTTTCTTT. It encodes CASSLEGPTEAFF.